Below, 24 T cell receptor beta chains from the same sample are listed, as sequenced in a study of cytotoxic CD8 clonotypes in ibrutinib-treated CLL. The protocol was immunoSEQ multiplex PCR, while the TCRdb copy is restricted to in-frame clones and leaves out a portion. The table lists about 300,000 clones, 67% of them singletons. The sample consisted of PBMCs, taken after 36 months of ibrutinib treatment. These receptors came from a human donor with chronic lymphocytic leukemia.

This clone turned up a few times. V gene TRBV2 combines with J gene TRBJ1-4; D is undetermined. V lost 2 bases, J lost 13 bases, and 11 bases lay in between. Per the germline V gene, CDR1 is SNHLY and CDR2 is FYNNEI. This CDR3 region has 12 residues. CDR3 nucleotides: TGTGCCAGCAGTGAACCGGTGATAAGACTGTTTTTT. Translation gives CASSEPVIRLFF.

The DNA of the CDR3 is TGTGCCAGTAGTATGTTTTTAGGCGTAATTGGAGGAAGGGCGGCTAACTATGGCTACACCTTC. It encodes CASSMFLGVIGGRAANYGYTF. The chain uses TRBV19 and TRBJ1-2; D remains unclear. The CDR3 is made up of 21 amino acids. CDR1 LNHDA and CDR2 SQIVND come from the germline V gene (reference sequence). V was shortened by 3 bases and J by 0 bases, with 29 bases between the two germline ends. The full variable domain, with the rest looked up from reference TRBV19 and TRBJ1-2, is DGGITQSPKYLFRKEGQNVTLSCEQNLNHDAMYWYRQDPGQGLRLIYYSQIVNDFQKGDIAEGYSVSREKKESFPLTVTSAQKNPTAFYLCASSMFLGVIGGRAANYGYTFGSGTRLTVV.

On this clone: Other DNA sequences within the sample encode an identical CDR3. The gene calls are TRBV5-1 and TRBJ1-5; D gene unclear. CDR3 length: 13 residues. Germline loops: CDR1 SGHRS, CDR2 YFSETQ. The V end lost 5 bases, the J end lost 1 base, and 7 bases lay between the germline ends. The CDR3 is CASSLDSNQPQHF. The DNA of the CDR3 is TGCGCCAGCAGTCTGGACAGCAATCAGCCCCAGCATTTT.

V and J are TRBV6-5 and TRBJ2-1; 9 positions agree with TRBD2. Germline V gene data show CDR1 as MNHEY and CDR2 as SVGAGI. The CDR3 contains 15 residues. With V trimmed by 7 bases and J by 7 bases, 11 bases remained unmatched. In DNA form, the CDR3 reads TGTGCCAGCACTGAGTACGCGGGAGGGCCAAATGAGCAGTTCTTC. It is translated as CASTEYAGGPNEQFF.

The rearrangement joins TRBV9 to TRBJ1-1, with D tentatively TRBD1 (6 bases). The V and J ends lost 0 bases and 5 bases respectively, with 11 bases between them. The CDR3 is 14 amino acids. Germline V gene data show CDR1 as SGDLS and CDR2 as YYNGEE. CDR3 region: CASSVVQGWTEAFF. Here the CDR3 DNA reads TGTGCCAGCAGCGTAGTGCAGGGGTGGACTGAAGCTTTCTTT. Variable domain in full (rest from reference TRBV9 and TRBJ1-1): DSGVTQTPKHLITATGQRVTLRCSPRSGDLSVYWYQQSLDQGLQFLIQYYNGEERAKGNILERFSAQQFPDLHSELNLSSLELGDSALYFCASSVVQGWTEAFFGQGTRLTVV.

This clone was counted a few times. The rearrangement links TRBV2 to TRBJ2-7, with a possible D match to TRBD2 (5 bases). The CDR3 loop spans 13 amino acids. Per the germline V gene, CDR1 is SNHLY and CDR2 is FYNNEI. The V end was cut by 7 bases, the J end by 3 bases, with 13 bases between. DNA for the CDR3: TGTGCCAGCAATAATGAGGGTATCTACGAGCAGTACTTC. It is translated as CASNNEGIYEQYF.

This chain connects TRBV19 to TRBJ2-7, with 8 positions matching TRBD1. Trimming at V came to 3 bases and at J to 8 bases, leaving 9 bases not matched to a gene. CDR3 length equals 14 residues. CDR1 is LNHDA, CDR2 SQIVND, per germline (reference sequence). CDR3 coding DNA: TGTGCCAGTAGTATGGTCGGACAGGGAGACAAGCAGTACTTC. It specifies CASSMVGQGDKQYF.

In DNA, the CDR3 is TGTGCCAGCAGCGTAGGGGTCGTAGTAGGACAGAACTATGGCTACACCTTC. Translated, it gives CASSVGVVVGQNYGYTF. The chain couples TRBV9 to TRBJ1-2, with D maybe TRBD1 (6 bases). There are 17 residues in the CDR3. Trimming removed 0 bases from V and 2 bases from J, with 17 bases in between. Per germline, CDR1 SGDLS and CDR2 YYNGEE.

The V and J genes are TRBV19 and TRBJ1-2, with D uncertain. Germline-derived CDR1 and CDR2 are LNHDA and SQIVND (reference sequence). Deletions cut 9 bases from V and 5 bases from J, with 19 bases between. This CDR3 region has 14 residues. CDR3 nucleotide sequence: TGTGCCAGCGGCGACGGATCCCTTAGGTATGGCTACACCTTC. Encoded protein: CASGDGSLRYGYTF.

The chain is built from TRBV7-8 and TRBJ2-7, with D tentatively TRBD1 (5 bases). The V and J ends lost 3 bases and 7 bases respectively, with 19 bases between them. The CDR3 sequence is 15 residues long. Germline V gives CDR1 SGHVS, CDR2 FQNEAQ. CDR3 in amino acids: CASSLPRVKAREQYF. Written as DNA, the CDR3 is TGTGCCAGCAGCTTGCCCAGGGTCAAAGCTCGGGAGCAGTACTTC.

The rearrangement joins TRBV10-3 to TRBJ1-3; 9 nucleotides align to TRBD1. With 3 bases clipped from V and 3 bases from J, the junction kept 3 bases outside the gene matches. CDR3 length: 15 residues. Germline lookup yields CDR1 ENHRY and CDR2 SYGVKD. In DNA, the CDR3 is TGTGCCATCAGTGACTGGACAGGGGTTGGAAACACCATATATTTT. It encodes CAISDWTGVGNTIYF.

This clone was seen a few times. CDR3 sequence reads: CATSKNNEQFF. The CDR3 DNA follows: TGTGCCACCAGCAAAAACAATGAGCAGTTCTTC. The V and J genes are TRBV15 and TRBJ2-1, with D unclear. Germline V gene sequence: CDR1 LNHNV, CDR2 YYDKDF (reference sequence). Trimming removed 4 bases from V and 5 bases from J, with 3 bases in between. This CDR3 region has 11 residues.

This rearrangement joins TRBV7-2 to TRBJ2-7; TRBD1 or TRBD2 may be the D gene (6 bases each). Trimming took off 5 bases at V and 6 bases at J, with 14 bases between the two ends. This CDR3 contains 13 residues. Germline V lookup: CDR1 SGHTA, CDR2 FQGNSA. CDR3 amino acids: CASSRSGAPEQYF. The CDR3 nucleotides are TGTGCCAGCAGCCGCTCGGGGGCCCCCGAGCAGTACTTC. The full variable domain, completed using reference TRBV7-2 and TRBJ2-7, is GAGVSQSPSNKVTEKGKDVELRCDPISGHTALYWYRQSLGQGLEFLIYFQGNSAPDKSGLPSDRFSAERTGGSVSTLTIQRTQQEDSAVYLCASSRSGAPEQYFGPGTRLTVT.

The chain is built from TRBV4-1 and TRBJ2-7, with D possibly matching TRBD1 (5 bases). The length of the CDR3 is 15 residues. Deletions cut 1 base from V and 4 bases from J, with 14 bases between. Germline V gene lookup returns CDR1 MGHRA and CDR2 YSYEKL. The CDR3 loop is CASSQVVGPTYEQYF. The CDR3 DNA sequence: TGCGCCAGCAGCCAAGTAGTGGGGCCCACTTACGAGCAGTACTTC.

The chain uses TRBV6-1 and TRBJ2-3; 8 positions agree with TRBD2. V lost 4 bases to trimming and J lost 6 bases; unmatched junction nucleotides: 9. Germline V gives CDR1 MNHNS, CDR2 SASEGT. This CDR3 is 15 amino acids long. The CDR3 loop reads CASSGSGIPGDTQYF. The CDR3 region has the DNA TGTGCCAGCAGTGGTAGCGGGATTCCTGGGGATACGCAGTATTTT.

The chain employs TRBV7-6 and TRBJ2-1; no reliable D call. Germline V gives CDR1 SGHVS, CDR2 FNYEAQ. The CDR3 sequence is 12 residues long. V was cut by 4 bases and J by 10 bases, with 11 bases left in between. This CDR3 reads CASSSPLREQFF. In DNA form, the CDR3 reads TGTGCCAGCAGCTCCCCGTTACGGGAGCAGTTCTTC.

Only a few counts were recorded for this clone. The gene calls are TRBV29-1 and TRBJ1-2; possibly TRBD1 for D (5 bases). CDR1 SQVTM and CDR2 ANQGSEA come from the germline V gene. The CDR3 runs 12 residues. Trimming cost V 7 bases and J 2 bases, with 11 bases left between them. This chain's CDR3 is CSDSNRNYGYTF. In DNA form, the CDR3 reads TGCAGCGACTCCAACAGGAACTATGGCTACACCTTC. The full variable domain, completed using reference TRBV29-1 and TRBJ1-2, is SAVISQKPSRDICQRGTSLTIQCQVDSQVTMMFWYRQQPGQSLTLIATANQGSEATYESGFVIDKFPISRPNLTFSTLTVSNMSPEDSSIYLCSDSNRNYGYTFGSGTRLTVV.

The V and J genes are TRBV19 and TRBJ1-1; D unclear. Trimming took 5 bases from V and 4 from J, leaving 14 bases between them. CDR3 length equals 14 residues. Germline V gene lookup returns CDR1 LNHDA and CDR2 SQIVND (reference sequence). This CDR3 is CASSHGPKGTEAFF. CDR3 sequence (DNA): TGTGCCAGTAGTCACGGGCCCAAAGGCACTGAAGCTTTCTTT.

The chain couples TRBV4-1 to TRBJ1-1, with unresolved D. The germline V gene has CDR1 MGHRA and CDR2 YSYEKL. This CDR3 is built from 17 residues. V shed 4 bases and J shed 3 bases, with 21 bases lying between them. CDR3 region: CASSLPLRRVRDTEAFF. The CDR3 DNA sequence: TGCGCCAGCAGCCTCCCGCTGCGGCGGGTCAGAGACACTGAAGCTTTCTTT.

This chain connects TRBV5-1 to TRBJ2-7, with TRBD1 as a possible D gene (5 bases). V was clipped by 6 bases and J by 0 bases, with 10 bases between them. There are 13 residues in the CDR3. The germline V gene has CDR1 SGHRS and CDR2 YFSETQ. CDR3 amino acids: CASTADSSYEQYF. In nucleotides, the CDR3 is TGCGCCAGCACCGCCGACAGCTCCTACGAGCAGTACTTC.

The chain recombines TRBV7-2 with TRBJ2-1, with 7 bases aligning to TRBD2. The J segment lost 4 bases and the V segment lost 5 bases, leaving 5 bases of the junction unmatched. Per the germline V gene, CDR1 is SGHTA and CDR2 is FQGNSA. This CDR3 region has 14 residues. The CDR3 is CASSLGGGYNEQFF. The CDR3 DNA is TGTGCCAGCAGCCTCGGGGGAGGGTACAATGAGCAGTTCTTC.

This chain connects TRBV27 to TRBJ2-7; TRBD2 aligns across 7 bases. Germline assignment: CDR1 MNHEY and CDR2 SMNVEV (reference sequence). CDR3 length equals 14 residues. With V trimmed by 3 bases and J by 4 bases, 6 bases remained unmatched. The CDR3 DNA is TGTGCCAGCAGTTTGACTAGCCCCCCGTACGAGCAGTACTTC. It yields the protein CASSLTSPPYEQYF.

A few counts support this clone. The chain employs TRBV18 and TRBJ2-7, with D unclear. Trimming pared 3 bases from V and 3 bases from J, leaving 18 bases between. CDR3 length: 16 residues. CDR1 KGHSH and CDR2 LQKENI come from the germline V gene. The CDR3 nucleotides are TGTGCCAGCTCACCTCCAGGTTGGGGTGAAATCTACGAGCAGTACTTC. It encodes CASSPPGWGEIYEQYF. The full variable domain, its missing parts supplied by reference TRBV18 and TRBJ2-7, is NAGVMQNPRHLVRRRGQEARLRCSPMKGHSHVYWYRQLPEEGLKFMVYLQKENIIDESGMPKERFSAEFPKEGPSILRIQQVVRGDSAAYFCASSPPGWGEIYEQYFGPGTRLTVT.

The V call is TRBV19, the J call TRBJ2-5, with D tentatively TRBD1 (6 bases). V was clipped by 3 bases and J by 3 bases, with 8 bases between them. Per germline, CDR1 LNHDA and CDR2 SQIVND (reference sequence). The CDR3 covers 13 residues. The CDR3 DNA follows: TGTGCCAGTAGTATTAACAGGGAAGAGACCCAGTACTTC. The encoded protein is CASSINREETQYF. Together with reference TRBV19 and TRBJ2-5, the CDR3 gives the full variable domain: DGGITQSPKYLFRKEGQNVTLSCEQNLNHDAMYWYRQDPGQGLRLIYYSQIVNDFQKGDIAEGYSVSREKKESFPLTVTSAQKNPTAFYLCASSINREETQYFGPGTRLLVL.